Presented here are 21 T cell receptor beta chains from one specimen sequenced in a study of response to subunit inactivated influenza vaccine. TCRdb itself ran the RT-PCR reads through MiXCR, one entry per CDR3 protein. Of around 200,000 distinct CDR3 sequences detected, about a tenth appear once; the ten largest clones hold 11%. The sequencing used non-naive T cells sorted from PBMCs, collected on the day of vaccination. These receptors all stem from a man aged 45-65 years who received an inactivated influenza vaccine.

The chain couples TRBV2 to TRBJ2-1; D perhaps matches TRBD1 (5 bases). CDR3 length equals 11 residues. Trimming took off 6 bases at V and 6 bases at J, with 6 bases between the two ends. Germline V gene data show CDR1 as SNHLY and CDR2 as FYNNEI. The CDR3 sequence is CASRDSNEQFF. The CDR3 DNA follows: TGTGCCAGCAGAGACAGCAATGAGCAGTTCTTC. Supplemented by reference TRBV2 and TRBJ2-1, the full variable domain reads EPEVTQTPSHQVTQMGQEVILRCVPISNHLYFYWYRQILGQKVEFLVSFYNNEISEKSEIFDDQFSVERPDGSNFTLKIRSTKLEDSAMYFCASRDSNEQFFGPGTRLTVL.

There are many counts of this clonotype. The V gene is TRBV25-1, the J gene TRBJ1-1; no reliable D call. V lost 3 bases and J 1 base, leaving 9 bases between the germline ends. Germline CDR1 reads MGHDK; CDR2 reads SYGVNS. The CDR3 covers 14 residues. In DNA, the CDR3 is TGTGCCAGCAGTGATCCCCCAAAGAACACTGAAGCTTTCTTT. Translating gives CASSDPPKNTEAFF.

This clonotype was counted only a few times. V is TRBV12-3 or TRBV12-4 and J is TRBJ1-6; 10 bases match TRBD1. Trimming removed 6 bases from V and 7 bases from J; junction bases left unmatched: 6. The CDR3 is made up of 15 amino acids. The CDR3 sequence is CASSWDRGKNSPLHF. DNA of the CDR3: TGTGCCAGCAGCTGGGACAGGGGTAAGAATTCACCCCTCCACTTT.

This clonotype was counted between two and nine times. The chain links TRBV29-1 to TRBJ2-1; 8 bases match TRBD2. Germline assignment: CDR1 SQVTM and CDR2 ANQGSEA. The CDR3 covers 13 residues. Losses at the gene ends were 4 bases for V and 6 bases for J; bases not matched to a gene: 5. The CDR3 nucleotides read TGCAGCGTTGGACCGGGGGGGCTCAATGAGCAGTTCTTC. This sequence encodes CSVGPGGLNEQFF.

This clonotype was observed many times. The CDR3 nucleotides read TGTGCCAGCAGTTTAGCGAACACCGGGGAGCTGTTTTTT. It is translated as CASSLANTGELFF. The rearrangement links TRBV28 to TRBJ2-2; D remains unclear. Germline lookup yields CDR1 MDHEN and CDR2 SYDVKM. V lost 2 bases and J 0 bases, leaving 1 base between the germline ends. The CDR3 has 13 residues.

Ten or more counts support this clonotype. V gene TRBV6-2 or TRBV6-3 combines with J gene TRBJ2-2, with TRBD2 identical over 11 bases. This CDR3 contains 16 residues. The V gene end was trimmed by 6 bases and the J gene end by 4 bases; junction bases not matched to a gene: 7. The germline V gene encodes CDR1 MNHEY and CDR2 SVGEGT. DNA of the CDR3: TGTGCCAGCAGGCCTAGCGGGAGGAAAGCCACCGGGGAGCTGTTTTTT. Translation: CASRPSGRKATGELFF.

This clonotype was observed a handful of times. The gene calls are TRBV28 and TRBJ2-5, with a weak D call TRBD1 (5 bases). The V end was cut by 6 bases, the J end by 5 bases, with 16 bases between. The CDR3 sequence is 14 residues long. Germline values: CDR1 MDHEN, CDR2 SYDVKM. The CDR3 sequence is CASSEKGVQETQYF. The DNA for the CDR3 is TGTGCCAGCAGCGAAAAAGGGGTTCAGGAGACCCAGTACTTC.

This clonotype has more than one count but fewer than ten. This rearrangement joins TRBV11-2 to TRBJ2-5; TRBD1 aligns across 11 bases. This CDR3 spans 18 amino acids. V gave up 5 bases and J gave up 5 bases; unmatched junction bases: 16. Germline V gene data show CDR1 as SGHAT and CDR2 as FQNNGV. CDR3 sequence (DNA): TGTGCCAGCAGCAAACGGACAGGGGGCGTATTTGGATTGGAGACCCAGTACTTC. Its protein is CASSKRTGGVFGLETQYF.

This clonotype was seen only a few times. This chain joins TRBV20-1 and TRBJ1-2; TRBD1 aligns across 8 bases. CDR1 is DFQATT and CDR2 is SNEGSKA in the germline V gene (reference sequence). V lost 3 bases, J lost 6 bases, and 9 bases stayed unmatched. The CDR3 has 14 amino acids. The CDR3 spells CSASPDRDSDGYTF. In nucleotides, the CDR3 is TGCAGTGCTAGTCCGGACAGGGATTCGGATGGCTACACCTTC.

This clonotype was detected many times. This rearrangement joins TRBV18 to TRBJ2-1; 11 bases are a match to TRBD2. The V segment lost 3 bases and the J segment 8 bases; nucleotides outside the gene matches: 6. From germline, CDR1 is KGHSH and CDR2 LQKENI. This CDR3 comprises 15 residues. Here the CDR3 DNA reads TGTGCCAGCTCACCGCTACTAGCGGGAGTAGATGAGCAGTTCTTC. Its protein is CASSPLLAGVDEQFF.

This clonotype was counted at least ten times. The gene calls are TRBV4-3 and TRBJ1-1; D remains ambiguous. Germline values: CDR1 LGHNA, CDR2 YSLEER. The V gene lost 0 bases and the J gene lost 4 bases, with 9 bases spanning the gap. The CDR3 totals 14 residues. The CDR3 reads CASSQDRGSTEAFF. CDR3 DNA sequence: TGCGCCAGCAGCCAAGATCGAGGGTCCACTGAAGCTTTCTTT.

This clonotype was detected only a few times. The chain carries TRBV6-2 or TRBV6-3 and TRBJ2-7; a weak D match, TRBD2 (6 bases). V gave up 6 bases and J gave up 0 bases, with 12 bases separating them. The CDR3 has 14 residues. The germline V gene has CDR1 MNHEY and CDR2 SVGEGT. CDR3 bases: TGTGCCAGCAGCCACCTCGGGAGCTCCTACGAGCAGTACTTC. Encoded protein: CASSHLGSSYEQYF.

In this sample, this clonotype turned up a few times. The V call is TRBV20-1, the J call TRBJ1-2; no reliable D call. Germline CDR1 and CDR2: DFQATT and SNEGSKA (reference sequence). This CDR3 contains 13 residues. Trimming cost V 1 base and J 5 bases, with 11 bases left between them. CDR3 coding DNA: TGCAGTGCTAGAGGCGGAATCGGATATGGCTACACCTTC. It yields the protein CSARGGIGYGYTF.

The gene calls are TRBV6-1 and TRBJ2-6; D unclear. Looked up from germline, CDR1 is MNHNS and CDR2 is SASEGT. The CDR3 has 13 amino acids. The V end lost 8 bases, the J end lost 1 base, and 6 bases lay between the germline ends. The CDR3 DNA sequence: TGTGCCAGCGCCCTATCTGGGGCCAACGTCCTGACTTTC. Translation gives CASALSGANVLTF.

The chain combines TRBV6-1 with TRBJ1-1, with no clear D. Deletions cut 7 bases from V and 2 bases from J, with 11 bases between. Per the germline V gene, CDR1 is MNHNS and CDR2 is SASEGT. The CDR3 length is 13 residues. CDR3 coding DNA: TGTGCCAGCAACCTTTACACCAACACTGAAGCTTTCTTT. Its translation: CASNLYTNTEAFF.

The chain couples TRBV5-5 to TRBJ2-5; no firm D call. V dropped 9 bases and J dropped 2 bases, with 14 bases sitting between them. The CDR3 runs to 13 residues. Germline CDR1 and CDR2: SGHKS and YYEKEE (reference sequence). Here the CDR3 reads CAIGSGSQETQYF. The CDR3 nucleotides are TGTGCCATCGGCTCCGGGTCACAAGAGACCCAGTACTTC. Supplemented by reference TRBV5-5 and TRBJ2-5, the full variable domain reads DAGVTQSPTHLIKTRGQQVTLRCSPISGHKSVSWYQQVLGQGPQFIFQYYEKEERGRGNFPDRFSARQFPNYSSELNVNALLLGDSALYLCAIGSGSQETQYFGPGTRLLVL.

The J gene is TRBJ2-7, the V gene TRBV30, with 10 nucleotides matching TRBD1. J was trimmed by 3 bases and V by 2 bases; bases with no gene match: 7. Germline values: CDR1 GTSNPN, CDR2 SVGIG (reference sequence). CDR3 length: 15 residues. CDR3 in DNA: TGTGCCTGGAGTCGGACAGGGGGGCACCGCTACGAGCAGTACTTC. This encodes CAWSRTGGHRYEQYF.

This clonotype has at least ten counts. This sequence joins TRBV5-1 and TRBJ2-5; 9 positions agree with TRBD1. Germline values: CDR1 SGHRS, CDR2 YFSETQ. V trimming: 7 bases; J trimming: 4 bases; junction bases outside the gene matches: 11. CDR3 length: 15 residues. The DNA of the CDR3 is TGCGCCAGCGAACTCGACAGGGGGGCTGGAGAGACCCAGTACTTC. Translating gives CASELDRGAGETQYF.

A few counts support this clonotype. This rearrangement joins TRBV5-4 to TRBJ1-6; D gene unclear. The CDR3 sequence is 14 residues long. The V gene's germline CDR1 is SGHNT and CDR2 YYREEE (reference sequence). With 4 bases removed from V and 9 bases from J, the gap between germline ends came to 14 bases. CDR3 in DNA: TGTGCCAGCAGCCCGACCCCGACCCTTTCACCCCTCCACTTT. Amino acid sequence: CASSPTPTLSPLHF. Full variable domain (outside the CDR3, taken from reference TRBV5-4 and TRBJ1-6): ETGVTQSPTHLIKTRGQQVTLRCSSQSGHNTVSWYQQALGQGPQFIFQYYREEENGRGNFPPRFSGLQFPNYSSELNVNALELDDSALYLCASSPTPTLSPLHFGNGTRLTVT.

This clonotype has at least ten counts. The chain recombines TRBV7-2 with TRBJ2-1, with D possibly matching TRBD2 (6 bases). This CDR3 contains 12 residues. Trimming left V 5 bases short and J 9 bases short, with 11 bases between. The V gene's germline CDR1 is SGHTA and CDR2 FQGNSA. The CDR3 coding sequence is TGTGCCAGCAGCCCCGGAGGGTTTGAGCAGTTCTTC. Its protein product is CASSPGGFEQFF.

This clonotype showed up many times. CDR3 DNA sequence: TGCAGTGCTATGGTTGCTAGCAGTGAGACCCAGTACTTC. Its protein product is CSAMVASSETQYF. V gene TRBV20-1 combines with J gene TRBJ2-5; D is perhaps TRBD2 (5 bases). The CDR3 is made up of 13 amino acids. V was cut by 4 bases and J by 5 bases, with 14 bases left in between. CDR1 is DFQATT, CDR2 SNEGSKA, per germline (reference sequence).